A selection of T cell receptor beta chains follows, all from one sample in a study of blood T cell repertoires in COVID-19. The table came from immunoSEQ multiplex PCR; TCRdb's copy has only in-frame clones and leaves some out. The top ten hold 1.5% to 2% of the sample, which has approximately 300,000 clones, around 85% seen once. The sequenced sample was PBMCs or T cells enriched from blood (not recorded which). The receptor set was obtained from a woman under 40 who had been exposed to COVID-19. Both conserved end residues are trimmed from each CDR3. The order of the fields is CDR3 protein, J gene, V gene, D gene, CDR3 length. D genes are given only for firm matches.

CDR3: ASSLGTSGTLYEQY
J: TRBJ2-7
V: TRBV28
D: TRBD2
length: 14

CDR3: SVEGLAGGPISYEQY
J: TRBJ2-7
V: TRBV29-1
D: TRBD2
length: 15

CDR3: ASSIMGRDTEAF
J: TRBJ1-1
V: TRBV19
D: NA
length: 12

CDR3: ASSQTGAYNEQF
J: TRBJ2-1
V: TRBV3-1/TRBV3-2
D: TRBD1
length: 12

CDR3: ASSQEGPTDTQY
J: TRBJ2-3
V: TRBV3-1/TRBV3-2
D: NA
length: 12

CDR3: ASSVDGQGSYEQY
J: TRBJ2-7
V: TRBV9
D: TRBD1
length: 13

CDR3: ASQDRSSNQPQH
J: TRBJ1-5
V: TRBV2
D: NA
length: 12

CDR3: ATGLADKTQY
J: TRBJ2-5
V: TRBV2
D: TRBD2
length: 10

CDR3: ASSLGGQSPEAF
J: TRBJ1-1
V: TRBV28
D: TRBD1
length: 12

CDR3: ASQGRGGLSGPTDTQY
J: TRBJ2-3
V: TRBV10-3
D: TRBD2
length: 16

CDR3: ASSYSQGHSPLH
J: TRBJ1-6
V: TRBV28
D: NA
length: 12

CDR3: ASSNPGGNNSPLH
J: TRBJ1-6
V: TRBV7-8
D: NA
length: 13

CDR3: ASSLGRDRNQPQH
J: TRBJ1-5
V: TRBV5-6
D: TRBD1
length: 13

CDR3: ASSEGRLNYGYT
J: TRBJ1-2
V: TRBV6-1
D: NA
length: 12

CDR3: ASTIGEQPQH
J: TRBJ1-5
V: TRBV2
D: NA
length: 10

CDR3: ASSLGQDSNQPQH
J: TRBJ1-5
V: TRBV18
D: NA
length: 13

CDR3: ASSQFLDRGISQPQH
J: TRBJ1-5
V: TRBV4-1
D: NA
length: 15

CDR3: ASSFGSGGLTGDTQY
J: TRBJ2-3
V: TRBV5-8
D: NA
length: 15

CDR3: ASSSGSSYEQY
J: TRBJ2-7
V: TRBV27
D: TRBD2
length: 11

CDR3: ASSSTGDQDTEAF
J: TRBJ1-1
V: TRBV7-6
D: TRBD1
length: 13

CDR3: ASSAPGVTEAF
J: TRBJ1-1
V: TRBV12-3/TRBV12-4
D: NA
length: 11

CDR3: ASSLGLTEQY
J: TRBJ2-7
V: TRBV12-3/TRBV12-4
D: NA
length: 10

CDR3: ASSPRGLAGGQETQY
J: TRBJ2-5
V: TRBV4-1
D: TRBD2
length: 15

CDR3: ATSRDSGRGYGYT
J: TRBJ1-2
V: TRBV15
D: NA
length: 13

CDR3: ASSLGAGAMETQY
J: TRBJ2-5
V: TRBV7-9
D: TRBD2
length: 13

CDR3: ASSFGGMNTEAF
J: TRBJ1-1
V: TRBV27
D: NA
length: 12

CDR3: ASSLGLAGTDTQY
J: TRBJ2-3
V: TRBV7-3
D: TRBD2
length: 13

CDR3: ASSLYDLNTEAF
J: TRBJ1-1
V: TRBV28
D: NA
length: 12

CDR3: ASSGQTNNSPLH
J: TRBJ1-6
V: TRBV2
D: NA
length: 12

CDR3: ASSSGTGRTDTQY
J: TRBJ2-3
V: TRBV5-1
D: TRBD1
length: 13

CDR3: ASSPRLANMDEQF
J: TRBJ2-1
V: TRBV13
D: TRBD2
length: 13

CDR3: ASSQVGQNTEAF
J: TRBJ1-1
V: TRBV4-1
D: NA
length: 12

CDR3: ASRRAPPNYGYT
J: TRBJ1-2
V: TRBV6-5
D: NA
length: 12

CDR3: ASSLGGSRGTDTQY
J: TRBJ2-3
V: TRBV5-1
D: TRBD2
length: 14

CDR3: ASSSTGGYTIY
J: TRBJ1-3
V: TRBV11-2
D: TRBD1
length: 11

CDR3: ASSFPQGLKASPLH
J: TRBJ1-6
V: TRBV6-5
D: NA
length: 14

CDR3: ASSQVAGGAADTQY
J: TRBJ2-3
V: TRBV4-2
D: TRBD1
length: 14

CDR3: ASSGGALNYGYT
J: TRBJ1-2
V: TRBV19
D: NA
length: 12

CDR3: ASSDREGSTDTQY
J: TRBJ2-3
V: TRBV6-1
D: TRBD2
length: 13

CDR3: ASSPDRPQPQH
J: TRBJ1-5
V: TRBV28
D: NA
length: 11

CDR3: ASSQDSHYGYT
J: TRBJ1-2
V: TRBV5-1
D: NA
length: 11

CDR3: ASSLEYEQVSSGYT
J: TRBJ1-2
V: TRBV7-9
D: NA
length: 14

CDR3: ATHHRGAGNEQF
J: TRBJ2-1
V: TRBV7-9
D: NA
length: 12

CDR3: ASRLTGSYGYT
J: TRBJ1-2
V: TRBV5-1
D: NA
length: 11

CDR3: ATSALAGPGEQF
J: TRBJ2-1
V: TRBV24-1
D: TRBD2
length: 12

CDR3: ASSYPRGNEQF
J: TRBJ2-1
V: TRBV6-6
D: NA
length: 11

CDR3: ASPRSLAEGYEQY
J: TRBJ2-7
V: TRBV6-5
D: NA
length: 13

CDR3: ASSQAPNTGELF
J: TRBJ2-2
V: TRBV3-1/TRBV3-2
D: NA
length: 12

CDR3: ASSLGVDEQF
J: TRBJ2-1
V: TRBV5-1
D: NA
length: 10

CDR3: AWSVYGGRVETQY
J: TRBJ2-5
V: TRBV30
D: NA
length: 13

CDR3: ASSQDRSDSGYT
J: TRBJ1-2
V: TRBV3-1/TRBV3-2
D: NA
length: 12

CDR3: SASRAESQETQY
J: TRBJ2-5
V: TRBV20-1
D: NA
length: 12

CDR3: ASRGGTGYNSPLH
J: TRBJ1-6
V: TRBV27
D: TRBD1
length: 13

CDR3: ASSEYRGQETQY
J: TRBJ2-5
V: TRBV25-1
D: NA
length: 12

CDR3: ASSLRVARGYQPQH
J: TRBJ1-5
V: TRBV7-3
D: TRBD1
length: 14

CDR3: ASSQDTGVETQY
J: TRBJ2-5
V: TRBV4-2
D: TRBD1
length: 12

CDR3: ASSARSSRDSPLH
J: TRBJ1-6
V: TRBV5-5
D: NA
length: 13